The rows below give T cell receptor beta chains drawn from one sample of a study of OX40 agonist ivuxolimab in advanced cancers. Generated by immunoSEQ multiplex PCR, the TCRdb table keeps only in-frame clones and is missing some. The sample has fewer than 35,000 clones, around 90% seen once. The material was CD4+ or CD8+ T cells sorted from blood, obtained in a trial of the OX40 agonist ivuxolimab. The receptors here all came from an adult with an advanced solid tumor such as melanoma, head and neck, liver or kidney cancer. Both conserved end residues are part of each CDR3. Fields, in order: J gene, clone size, D gene, V gene, CDR3 protein, CDR3 DNA. A D gene is named only where the DNA matches it firmly. Clone size is given for some rows only: seen once, a few or many times, or a class if the clone is expanded.

TRBJ1-3,.,.,TRBV30,CAWSPPGSATGNTIYF,TGTGCCTGGAGTCCTCCGGGGAGCGCCACTGGAAACACCATATATTTT
TRBJ2-7,.,.,TRBV19,CAVGGPAYEQYF,TGTGCCGTCGGGGGCCCAGCCTACGAGCAGTACTTC
TRBJ2-7,.,TRBD1,TRBV30,CAWSLQGARSGEQYF,TGTGCCTGGAGTTTGCAGGGGGCAAGGTCAGGGGAGCAGTACTTC
TRBJ1-1,.,.,TRBV18,CASSSNREGAFF,TGTGCCAGCTCATCGAACAGGGAAGGAGCTTTCTTT
TRBJ1-1,.,TRBD1,TRBV5-4,CASSTGQGSRNTEAFF,TGTGCCAGCAGCACTGGACAGGGGAGTCGGAACACTGAAGCTTTCTTT
TRBJ2-5,.,.,TRBV14,CASSQVASRTQYF,TGTGCCAGCAGCCAAGTGGCCTCCCGGACCCAGTACTTC
TRBJ2-3,.,TRBD1,TRBV5-4,CASSFPGRQGGRTDTQYF,TGTGCCAGCAGCTTCCCCGGCCGACAGGGGGGGCGGACAGATACGCAGTATTTT
TRBJ2-3,.,TRBD2,TRBV27,CASSPRRGAGITDTQYF,TGTGCCAGCAGTCCACGCCGTGGAGCGGGGATCACAGATACGCAGTATTTT
TRBJ2-1,once,TRBD2,TRBV5-1,CASSLVAGGYNEQFF,TGCGCCAGCAGCTTGGTGGCGGGAGGCTACAATGAGCAGTTCTTC
TRBJ1-5,.,TRBD1,TRBV28,CASNKLGTGFSNQPQHF,TGTGCCAGCAACAAACTCGGGACAGGGTTTAGCAATCAGCCCCAGCATTTT
TRBJ2-1,once,TRBD1,TRBV5-4,CASSITTGGAYSYNEQFF,TGTGCCAGCAGCATAACGACAGGGGGCGCCTACTCCTACAATGAGCAGTTCTTC
TRBJ2-7,.,.,TRBV28,CASSPGSISYEQYF,TGTGCCAGCAGTCCCGGCTCCATCTCCTACGAGCAGTACTTC
TRBJ1-2,.,TRBD1,TRBV18,CASSPPGQGAGDGYTF,TGTGCCAGCTCACCACCGGGACAGGGGGCAGGGGATGGCTACACCTTC
TRBJ2-7,once,TRBD2,TRBV2,CASSSGLARYEQYF,TGTGCCAGCAGTTCGGGACTAGCCCGCTACGAGCAGTACTTC
TRBJ2-3,.,TRBD1,TRBV28,CASLAGTGGPDTQYF,TGTGCCAGCCTAGCCGGGACAGGGGGCCCAGATACGCAGTATTTT
TRBJ1-2,.,TRBD1,TRBV5-4,CASSLDRGQDGYTF,TGTGCCAGCAGCTTGGATAGGGGGCAGGATGGCTACACCTTC
TRBJ2-3,few,.,TRBV15,CATSRDPGDTQYF,TGTGCCACCAGCAGAGATCCCGGGGATACGCAGTATTTT
TRBJ1-5,.,.,TRBV19,CASSIMGGKGDQPQHF,TGTGCCAGTAGTATTATGGGGGGCAAGGGCGATCAGCCCCAGCATTTT
TRBJ2-5,.,.,TRBV28,CASSPPSRRETQYF,TGTGCCAGCAGTCCCCCATCCCGGCGGGAGACCCAGTACTTC
TRBJ2-7,.,.,TRBV5-1,CASSSYPEYEQYF,TGCGCCAGCAGCTCCTACCCAGAATACGAGCAGTACTTC
TRBJ1-2,.,.,TRBV27,CASRKGGDYGYTF,TGTGCCAGCAGAAAAGGGGGGGACTATGGCTACACCTTC
TRBJ2-7,.,.,TRBV6-5,CASSYGGFLSYEQYF,TGTGCCAGCAGTTATGGGGGTTTCCTCTCCTACGAGCAGTACTTC
TRBJ2-1,.,TRBD2,TRBV29-1,CSVTGTSIGEQFF,TGCAGCGTAACCGGGACTAGCATAGGTGAGCAGTTCTTC
TRBJ2-5,.,.,TRBV20-1,CSARRETQYF,TGCAGTGCTAGGCGGGAGACCCAGTACTTC
TRBJ2-7,.,.,TRBV7-3,CASSLAGSYEQYF,TGTGCCAGCAGCTTAGCGGGTAGCTACGAGCAGTATTTC
TRBJ1-1,once,.,TRBV5-1,CASSLVFGGNTEAFF,TGCGCCAGCAGCTTGGTTTTCGGGGGGAACACTGAAGCTTTCTTT
TRBJ2-7,.,TRBD1,TRBV7-9,CASSSLGQAYEQYF,TGTGCCAGCAGCTCGCTAGGACAGGCCTACGAGCAGTACTTC
TRBJ2-7,.,.,TRBV28,CASSLLREGGTEQYF,TGTGCCAGCAGTTTATTACGAGAAGGAGGGACCGAGCAGTACTTC
TRBJ2-3,.,.,TRBV13,CASSRVGSGTFRTDTQYF,TGTGCCAGCAGCCGGGTGGGTTCGGGCACGTTCCGCACAGATACGCAGTATTTT
TRBJ2-5,.,.,TRBV2,CASSDAEETQYF,TGCGCCAGCAGTGACGCGGAAGAGACCCAGTACTTC
TRBJ1-5,.,.,TRBV29-1,CSVVGRRGYQPQHF,TGCAGCGTTGTAGGCAGGCGGGGGTATCAGCCCCAGCATTTT
TRBJ2-7,.,TRBD1,TRBV27,CASRLDRATYEQYF,TGTGCCAGCAGATTGGACAGGGCTACCTACGAGCAGTACTTC
TRBJ2-5,.,.,TRBV6-6,CASSRQIQGYQETQYF,TGTGCCAGCAGCCGACAAATACAGGGTTACCAAGAGACCCAGTACTTC
TRBJ2-7,once,TRBD2,TRBV6-5,CASSRTSEYEQYF,TGTGCCAGCTCCCGGACTAGCGAGTACGAGCAGTACTTC
TRBJ1-5,.,.,TRBV2,CAGSETGSNQPQHF,TGTGCCGGCAGCGAAACAGGGTCCAATCAGCCCCAGCATTTT
TRBJ1-2,.,.,TRBV7-8,CASSLEYREVGYGYTF,TGTGCCAGCAGCTTAGAGTACAGGGAGGTTGGCTATGGCTACACCTTC
TRBJ1-2,.,.,TRBV7-9,CASSRDLLSGYTF,TGTGCCAGCAGCCGGGACCTATTGTCGGGCTACACCTTC
TRBJ1-1,.,TRBD1,TRBV27,CASSSAGQGTEAFF,TGTGCCAGCAGTTCTGCGGGACAGGGTACTGAAGCTTTCTTT
TRBJ2-7,.,TRBD1,TRBV5-4,CASGAYRTGTYEQYF,TGTGCCAGCGGAGCCTACCGGACAGGTACTTACGAGCAGTACTTC
TRBJ2-1,.,TRBD2,TRBV28,CASSLGTSGGFRTGEQFF,TGTGCCAGCAGTTTGGGTACTAGCGGGGGGTTCCGCACCGGAGAGCAGTTCTTC